These 16 T cell receptor beta chains share one sample of origin, sequenced in a study of blood T cell repertoires in COVID-19. The assay was immunoSEQ multiplex PCR, and TCRdb's table has in-frame clones only and misses some. The data hold around 200,000 clones, with about nine tenths observed a single time. What was sequenced was PBMCs or T cells enriched from blood (not recorded which). The source is a man aged 25-45 years who had recovered from COVID-19.

This clone appeared a few times. V gene TRBV6-2 or TRBV6-3 combines with J gene TRBJ2-2; possibly TRBD1 for D (6 bases). Trimming removed 1 base from V and 5 bases from J, with 8 bases in between. Germline CDR1 MNHEY, CDR2 SVGEGT. This CDR3 is built from 14 residues. The CDR3 region has the DNA TGTGCCAGCAGTTACTTTCAGGGGACCGGGGAGCTGTTTTTT. This sequence encodes CASSYFQGTGELFF.

The chain couples TRBV19 to TRBJ2-7, with 7 bases aligning to TRBD1. The CDR3 has 15 amino acids. V was clipped by 6 bases and J by 2 bases; unmatched bases: 10. Germline values: CDR1 LNHDA, CDR2 SQIVND (reference sequence). The CDR3 DNA reads TGTGCCAGTAGCCCCGGACAGGCTCTCACCTACGAGCAGTACTTC. The encoded protein is CASSPGQALTYEQYF.

This rearrangement joins TRBV28 to TRBJ2-5; 11 positions match TRBD2. CDR1 is MDHEN and CDR2 is SYDVKM in the germline V gene. The CDR3 length is 15 residues. Unmatched junction bases numbered 9, after V lost 8 bases and J lost 4 bases. CDR3 coding DNA: TGTGCCAGCTTACCCACTAGCGGGAGTGGAGAGACCCAGTACTTC. This codes for CASLPTSGSGETQYF. Full variable domain (outside the CDR3, taken from reference TRBV28 and TRBJ2-5): DVKVTQSSRYLVKRTGEKVFLECVQDMDHENMFWYRQDPGLGLRLIYFSYDVKMKEKGDIPEGYSVSREKKERFSLILESASTNQTSMYLCASLPTSGSGETQYFGPGTRLLVL.

This chain uses TRBV6-2 or TRBV6-3 with TRBJ2-2; 7 bases map to TRBD1. The CDR3 runs 15 residues. From germline, CDR1 is MNHEY and CDR2 SVGEGT. V shed 5 bases, J shed 4 bases, and the junction held 7 bases outside the gene matches. CDR3 amino acids: CASSDRQGFTGELFF. CDR3 coding DNA: TGTGCCAGCAGTGACAGACAGGGATTCACCGGGGAGCTGTTTTTT.

The rearrangement links TRBV18 to TRBJ2-7; TRBD2 matches 7 bases. Germline trimming cut 3 bases from V and 2 bases from J; bases unmatched to any gene: 7. There are 15 residues in the CDR3. Germline assignment: CDR1 KGHSH and CDR2 LQKENI. The CDR3 DNA follows: TGTGCCAGCTCACCGTCCCCGGGAGGTACCTACGAGCAGTACTTC. Its protein product is CASSPSPGGTYEQYF.

CDR3 protein: CASSFIGGGRNTEAFF. The CDR3 bases are TGTGCCAGCAGTTTCATCGGCGGCGGCAGGAACACTGAAGCTTTCTTT. The rearrangement uses TRBV27 and TRBJ1-1; D ambiguous. V lost 3 bases, J lost 1 base, and 15 bases lay in between. The CDR3 covers 16 residues. From germline, CDR1 is MNHEY and CDR2 SMNVEV (reference sequence).

The genes are TRBV7-8 and TRBJ2-5; perhaps TRBD1 as D (6 bases). V lost 5 bases and J lost 5, with 18 bases in between. The germline V gene has CDR1 SGHVS and CDR2 FQNEAQ. The CDR3 totals 15 residues. For the CDR3, the DNA is TGTGCCAGCAGCCCGGGTTCAGGGGCTCAGGAGACCCAGTACTTC. This translates into CASSPGSGAQETQYF.

This chain joins TRBV27 and TRBJ1-4, with 8 bases that match TRBD1. The CDR3 extends over 16 amino acids. V lost 5 bases to trimming and J lost 4 bases; unmatched junction nucleotides: 9. The germline gives CDR1 MNHEY, CDR2 SMNVEV (reference sequence). The CDR3 sequence: CASSNQRTGLNEKLFF. CDR3 sequence (DNA): TGTGCCAGCAGTAACCAAAGGACAGGGCTTAATGAAAAACTGTTTTTT. Full variable domain (remainder filled in from reference TRBV27 and TRBJ1-4): EAQVTQNPRYLITVTGKKLTVTCSQNMNHEYMSWYRQDPGLGLRQIYYSMNVEVTDKGDVPEGYKVSRKEKRNFPLILESPSPNQTSLYFCASSNQRTGLNEKLFFGSGTQLSVL.

V gene TRBV3-1 (or the pseudogene TRBV3-2) combines with J gene TRBJ2-1; 11 nucleotides match TRBD2. The V segment lost 0 bases and the J segment 7 bases; nucleotides outside the gene matches: 14. The CDR3 extends over 19 amino acids. CDR1 is LGHDT and CDR2 is YNNKEL in the germline V gene (reference sequence). The CDR3 DNA follows: TGTGCCAGCAGCCAAGAATCTCCTCTAGCGGGGGGCAGTTGGAATGAGCAGTTCTTC. The encoded protein is CASSQESPLAGGSWNEQFF.

The chain carries TRBV7-2 and TRBJ2-1; D might be TRBD2 (6 bases). This CDR3 has 15 residues. CDR1 and CDR2 from the germline V gene are SGHTA and FQGNSA. Deletions cut 2 bases from V and 9 bases from J, with 17 bases between. CDR3 in DNA: TGTGCCAGCAGCTTAATCTGGGGAGGATTGGGTGAGCAGTTCTTC. Amino acid sequence: CASSLIWGGLGEQFF.

This clone appeared once. J is TRBJ2-5 and V is TRBV9, with 8 nucleotides matching TRBD2. The length of the CDR3 is 16 residues. V lost 0 bases to trimming and J lost 4 bases; unmatched junction nucleotides: 8. Germline values: CDR1 SGDLS, CDR2 YYNGEE. In nucleotides, the CDR3 is TGTGCCAGCAGCGTAGGGGCCGGGACTAGGGCAGAGACCCAGTACTTC. It encodes CASSVGAGTRAETQYF.

This clone was observed a single time. This rearrangement joins TRBV27 to TRBJ1-1; 8 nucleotides line up with TRBD1. The junction had 14 bases not matched to a gene; V was cut back by 5 bases and J by 3 bases. This CDR3 comprises 17 residues. Germline V gene data show CDR1 as MNHEY and CDR2 as SMNVEV (reference sequence). The CDR3 region is CASSMRQGLVSDTEAFF. The CDR3 bases are TGTGCCAGCAGTATGCGACAGGGGCTAGTTTCGGACACTGAAGCTTTCTTT.

V usage is TRBV7-2 and J usage is TRBJ2-7; maybe TRBD2 (7 bases). The germline V gene has CDR1 SGHTA and CDR2 FQGNSA. This CDR3 is built from 16 residues. V shed 0 bases and J shed 2 bases, with 14 bases lying between them. The CDR3 DNA follows: TGTGCCAGCAGCTTAGCCAGGGAGGGGGACCCCTACGAGCAGTACTTC. Its protein is CASSLAREGDPYEQYF.

The rearrangement joins TRBV29-1 to TRBJ1-1, with 9 bases identical to TRBD1. V was clipped by 4 bases and J by 6 bases; unmatched bases: 3. This CDR3 spans 12 amino acids. CDR1 SQVTM and CDR2 ANQGSEA come from the germline V gene. In nucleotides, the CDR3 is TGCAGCGTTGTCGGACAGGGGTCTGAAGCTTTCTTT. Amino acid sequence: CSVVGQGSEAFF.

This sequence joins TRBV5-6 and TRBJ2-1; no definite D call. The CDR3 is made up of 14 amino acids. The V gene lost 3 bases and the J gene lost 0 bases, with 7 bases spanning the gap. Germline values: CDR1 SGHDT, CDR2 YYEEEE. The CDR3 coding sequence is TGTGCCAGCAGCTGGCCAAGCTCCTACAATGAGCAGTTCTTC. It encodes CASSWPSSYNEQFF.

This clone is a singleton in its sample. This chain uses TRBV7-9 with TRBJ1-1, with a possible D match to TRBD1 (6 bases). The CDR3 has 13 residues. Trimming stripped 5 bases from V and 10 bases from J, with 17 bases between. In germline, CDR1 is SEHNR, CDR2 FQNEAQ (reference sequence). CDR3 residues: CASSQERGWGAFF. In DNA form, the CDR3 reads TGTGCCAGCAGCCAAGAAAGGGGGTGGGGAGCTTTCTTT. Filled out from reference TRBV7-9 and TRBJ1-1, the complete variable domain reads DTGVSQNPRHKITKRGQNVTFRCDPISEHNRLYWYRQTLGQGPEFLTYFQNEAQLEKSRLLSDRFSAERPKGSFSTLEIQRTEQGDSAMYLCASSQERGWGAFFGQGTRLTVV.